The T cell receptor beta chain described here comes from a study of read filtering for tumor transcriptome and immune sequencing. The library was built from about 400 ng RNA with molecular barcoded adaptors for alpha/delta and beta/gamma chains. Each CDR3 protein gets one entry after TCRdb re-called the reads with MiXCR. The sample carries 50,000 to 65,000 distinct CDR3 sequences, about 21% recorded once. CDR3 length: 12 amino acids. The germline V gene has CDR1 GTSNPN and CDR2 SVGIG (reference sequence). This TCR was sampled from a donor at least 40 years old with multiple myeloma. The chain is built from TRBV30 and TRBJ2-3; D remains unclear. Sequenced sample: a population of CD138-negative cells sorted from bone marrow. The CDR3 loop is CAGRAGSYTQYF. The CDR3 DNA reads TGTGCGGGTCGCGCAGGCTCCTATACGCAGTATTTT.